This TCR beta chain was sequenced during a study of regulatory dendritic cells for organ transplantation. Overall study results and limits: Regulatory dendritic cells appeared to expand memory CD8+ clones less than mature ones.

Notes on this clone: What it binds is unknown.

Libraries were prepared by immunoSEQ multiplex PCR; TCRdb keeps only in-frame clonotypes and omits some of them. The table records under 25,000 clones, about 70% of them present only once. The CDR3 runs 11 residues. Germline CDR1 ENHRY, CDR2 SYGVKD. Trimming left V 3 bases short and J 9 bases short, with 9 bases between. The chain is built from TRBV10-3 and TRBJ2-7; D not certain. What was sequenced was memory CD4+ T cells from blood. Subset of the sample: CD45RO+ memory T cells. The TCR comes from a human donor in good health. In DNA form, the CDR3 reads TGTGCCATCAGTGAAGTGGAGCGGCAGTACTTC. Translation: CAISEVERQYF.